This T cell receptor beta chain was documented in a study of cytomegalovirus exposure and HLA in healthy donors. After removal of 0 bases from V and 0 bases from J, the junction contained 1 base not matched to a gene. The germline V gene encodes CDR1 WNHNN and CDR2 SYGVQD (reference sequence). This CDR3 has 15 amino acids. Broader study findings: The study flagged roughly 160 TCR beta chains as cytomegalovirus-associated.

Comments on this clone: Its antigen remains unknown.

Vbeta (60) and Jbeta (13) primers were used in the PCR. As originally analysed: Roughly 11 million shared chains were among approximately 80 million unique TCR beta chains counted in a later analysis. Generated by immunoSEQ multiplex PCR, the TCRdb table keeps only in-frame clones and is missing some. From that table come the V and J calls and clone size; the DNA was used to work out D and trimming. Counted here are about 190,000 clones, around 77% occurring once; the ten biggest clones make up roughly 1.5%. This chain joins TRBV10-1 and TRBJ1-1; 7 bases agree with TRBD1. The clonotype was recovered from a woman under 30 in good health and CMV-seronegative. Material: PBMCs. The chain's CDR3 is CASSESTGLNTEAFF. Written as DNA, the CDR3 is TGCGCCAGCAGTGAGTCGACAGGGTTGAACACTGAAGCTTTCTTT.